A single sample is the source of the 14 T cell receptor beta chains below, sequenced in a study of T cell responses to AZD1222 COVID-19 vaccine. This table comes from immunoSEQ multiplex PCR, and its TCRdb copy is limited to in-frame clones, with some not included. The table has approximately 75,000 clones, 80% to 90% seen once. The material sequenced was peripheral blood, taken 28 days after the second AZD1222 dose. The receptors shown here come from an adult who received the AZD1222 COVID-19 vaccine.

This clone occurred a few times. The V and J genes are TRBV30 and TRBJ1-2; D unresolved. V was shortened by 1 base and J by 4 bases, with 10 bases between the two germline ends. CDR1 and CDR2 from the germline V gene are GTSNPN and SVGIG (reference sequence). The CDR3 has 13 residues. In nucleotides, the CDR3 is TGTGCCTGGAGTGCAAACAGCGTCTATGGCTACACCTTC. It specifies CAWSANSVYGYTF. Supplemented by reference TRBV30 and TRBJ1-2, the full variable domain reads SQTIHQWPATLVQPVGSPLSLECTVEGTSNPNLYWYRQAAGRGLQLLFYSVGIGQISSEVPQNLSASRPQDRQFILSSKKLLLSDSGFYLCAWSANSVYGYTFGSGTRLTVV.

CDR3 sequence (DNA): TGTGCCATCAGTGCCGGGGGGCAGGGGGCCTACAATGAGCAGTTCTTC. It yields the protein CAISAGGQGAYNEQFF. The rearrangement links TRBV10-3 to TRBJ2-1; either TRBD1 or TRBD2 may supply D (7 bases each). V was clipped by 4 bases and J by 2 bases, with 15 bases between them. This CDR3 comprises 16 residues. CDR1 is ENHRY, CDR2 SYGVKD, per germline.

The chain carries TRBV7-9 and TRBJ1-2; tentative D call: TRBD1 (5 bases). In germline, CDR1 is SEHNR, CDR2 FQNEAQ (reference sequence). With 0 bases removed from V and 6 bases from J, the gap between germline ends came to 17 bases. This CDR3 contains 16 residues. The CDR3 DNA sequence: TGTGCCAGCAGCTTAGCGCCGACTGGGGGAGACAATGGCTACACCTTC. This sequence encodes CASSLAPTGGDNGYTF.

The rearrangement links TRBV6-1 to TRBJ2-1; maybe TRBD2 (5 bases). The V end lost 3 bases, the J end lost 6 bases, and 9 bases lay between the germline ends. CDR3 length: 13 amino acids. Germline V CDR1 and CDR2: MNHNS, SASEGT. The CDR3, as DNA: TGTGCCAGCAGTGAGGGCGGGCTCAATGAGCAGTTCTTC. Translated, it gives CASSEGGLNEQFF.

The chain recombines TRBV29-1 with TRBJ2-4; D is possibly TRBD2 (5 bases). CDR1 SQVTM and CDR2 ANQGSEA come from the germline V gene. The V gene lost 8 bases and the J gene lost 3 bases, with 17 bases spanning the gap. This CDR3 has 14 residues. The CDR3 coding sequence is TGCAGCTGTACGGGGATCCTTGGCAAAAACATTCAGTACTTC. Residues: CSCTGILGKNIQYF.

The rearrangement links TRBV13 to TRBJ2-2; D is perhaps TRBD2 (7 bases). Germline CDR1 and CDR2: PRHDT and FYEKMQ (reference sequence). Trimming shortened V by 0 bases and J by 6 bases, and 17 bases separated the two germline ends. CDR3 length: 17 amino acids. CDR3 bases: TGTGCCAGCAGCTTAGGCCGATGGACAGCGGGGCCCGGGGAGCTGTTTTTT. Encoded protein: CASSLGRWTAGPGELFF.

This clone was observed once. V is TRBV6-5 and J is TRBJ1-5; D gene unclear. The CDR3 is made up of 14 amino acids. Germline loops: CDR1 MNHEY, CDR2 SVGAGI. V was shortened by 7 bases and J by 0 bases, with 10 bases between the two germline ends. CDR3 DNA sequence: TGTGCCAGCATCGACACTAATAGCAATCAGCCCCAGCATTTT. This codes for CASIDTNSNQPQHF.

The rearrangement links TRBV6-5 to TRBJ2-5, with D tentatively TRBD1 (5 bases). This CDR3 is 13 amino acids long. Germline-derived CDR1 and CDR2 are MNHEY and SVGAGI. Trimming left V 5 bases short and J 2 bases short, with 9 bases between. CDR3 residues: CASSPTGQETQYF. CDR3 sequence (DNA): TGTGCCAGCAGTCCAACAGGACAAGAGACCCAGTACTTC.

On this clone: The identical CDR3 is also encoded by other nucleotide sequences in the sample. The rearrangement links TRBV10-3 to TRBJ1-1; a possible D gene is TRBD1 (5 bases). Germline V gene sequence: CDR1 ENHRY, CDR2 SYGVKD. The V end was cut by 2 bases, the J end by 5 bases, with 6 bases between. This CDR3 contains 12 residues. For the CDR3, the DNA is TGTGCCATCAGTGAGGGGGGGACTGAAGCTTTCTTT. Amino acid sequence: CAISEGGTEAFF.

The chain has TRBV30 and TRBJ2-7, with 12 positions matching TRBD1. After removal of 8 bases from V and 3 bases from J, the junction contained 2 bases not matched to a gene. The CDR3 runs 12 residues. Germline CDR1 and CDR2: GTSNPN and SVGIG (reference sequence). The CDR3 is CAGTGGRYEQYF. CDR3 coding DNA: TGTGCCGGGACAGGGGGCCGCTACGAGCAGTACTTC. Variable domain in full (rest from reference TRBV30 and TRBJ2-7): SQTIHQWPATLVQPVGSPLSLECTVEGTSNPNLYWYRQAAGRGLQLLFYSVGIGQISSEVPQNLSASRPQDRQFILSSKKLLLSDSGFYLCAGTGGRYEQYFGPGTRLTVT.

The chain uses TRBV9 and TRBJ2-6; D is undetermined. Germline V gene sequence: CDR1 SGDLS, CDR2 YYNGEE. The V and J ends lost 4 bases and 0 bases respectively, with 2 bases between them. The CDR3 contains 13 residues. The CDR3 spells CASSPSGANVLTF. CDR3 bases: TGTGCCAGCAGCCCCTCTGGGGCCAACGTCCTGACTTTC. Complete variable domain (other parts from reference TRBV9 and TRBJ2-6): DSGVTQTPKHLITATGQRVTLRCSPRSGDLSVYWYQQSLDQGLQFLIQYYNGEERAKGNILERFSAQQFPDLHSELNLSSLELGDSALYFCASSPSGANVLTFGAGSRLTVL.

J is TRBJ2-5 and V is TRBV12-5, with a possible D match to TRBD2 (5 bases). The CDR3 sequence is 15 residues long. Per the germline V gene, CDR1 is LGHNT and CDR2 is FRNRAP. Trimming shortened V by 5 bases and J by 1 base, and 14 bases separated the two germline ends. As DNA, the CDR3 is TGTGCTAGTGGTCCCGGACTTCGCTTCCAAGAGACCCAGTACTTC. Protein product: CASGPGLRFQETQYF.

This chain uses TRBV18 with TRBJ1-3, with 8 bases lining up with TRBD1. CDR3 size: 15 residues. Germline CDR1 reads KGHSH; CDR2 reads LQKENI. The junction had 2 bases not matched to a gene; V was cut back by 4 bases and J by 0 bases. CDR3 loop: CASSLTGDSGNTIYF. The CDR3 DNA follows: TGTGCCAGCTCACTGACAGGGGACTCTGGAAACACCATATATTTT.

V usage is TRBV6-2 or TRBV6-3 and J usage is TRBJ2-7; the D gene is possibly TRBD1 (5 bases). Trimming shortened V by 2 bases and J by 0 bases, and 11 bases separated the two germline ends. The germline V gene has CDR1 MNHEY and CDR2 SVGEGT. The CDR3 loop spans 15 amino acids. CDR3 bases: TGTGCCAGCAGTTACATTACAGGAGACTCCTACGAGCAGTACTTC. It specifies CASSYITGDSYEQYF.